Presented here are 31 T cell receptor beta chains from one specimen sequenced in a study of PD-1 blockade in classical Hodgkin lymphoma. After autologous stem cell transplantation all patients relapsed, and prior brentuximab vedotin exposure differed between cohorts. Repertoires were generated with immunoSEQ multiplex PCR, while TCRdb's copy carries only in-frame clones and drops some. Among about 19,000 clones listed, roughly 80% were seen once. This sample comprised peripheral blood mononuclear cells (PBMCs), obtained at baseline. These receptors were taken from a human donor with classical Hodgkin lymphoma.

The rearrangement joins TRBV6-1 to TRBJ2-5; 11 nucleotides line up with TRBD1. With V trimmed by 4 bases and J by 5 bases, 12 bases remained unmatched. The CDR3 covers 17 residues. Germline-derived CDR1 and CDR2 are MNHNS and SASEGT. The CDR3 DNA is TGTGCCAGCAGTGGATACGAGGACAGGGGGCGCCTGGAGACCCAGTACTTC. Its translation: CASSGYEDRGRLETQYF.

The V and J genes are TRBV5-6 and TRBJ1-4; 8 bases are a match to TRBD1. The CDR3 length is 14 residues. Trimming cost V 7 bases and J 7 bases; bases outside gene matches: 9. CDR1 is SGHDT and CDR2 is YYEEEE in the germline V gene. The CDR3 protein is CASARRTGPEKLFF. The CDR3 bases are TGTGCCAGCGCCCGGCGGACAGGGCCTGAAAAACTGTTTTTT. The full variable domain, its missing parts supplied by reference TRBV5-6 and TRBJ1-4, is DAGVTQSPTHLIKTRGQQVTLRCSPKSGHDTVSWYQQALGQGPQFIFQYYEEEERQRGNFPDRFSGHQFPNYSSELNVNALLLGDSALYLCASARRTGPEKLFFGSGTQLSVL.

This clone was seen only once. The rearrangement joins TRBV11-2 to TRBJ1-5, with D possibly matching TRBD1 (6 bases). There are 15 residues in the CDR3. Trimming cost V 0 bases and J 4 bases, with 10 bases left between them. Germline V gene data show CDR1 as SGHAT and CDR2 as FQNNGV. CDR3 region: CASSLEGGWNQPQHF. The CDR3 DNA reads as TGTGCCAGCAGCTTAGAAGGGGGGTGGAATCAGCCCCAGCATTTT.

This clone was observed once. J is TRBJ1-4 and V is TRBV7-9; D may be TRBD1 (5 bases). The CDR3 extends over 15 amino acids. Between the trimmed V and J ends, which lost 5 bases and 8 bases, there was a span of 18 bases. Looked up from germline, CDR1 is SEHNR and CDR2 is FQNEAQ (reference sequence). This CDR3 reads CASSPPGRDGEKLFF. The CDR3 nucleotides read TGTGCCAGCAGCCCCCCGGGGAGGGACGGCGAAAAACTGTTTTTT.

This clone counts as large (0.1 to 1%). Other DNA sequences from this sample encode an identical CDR3 as well. V is TRBV19 and J is TRBJ1-1; D is unresolved. Trimming stripped 3 bases from V and 7 bases from J, with 12 bases between. Germline-derived CDR1 and CDR2 are LNHDA and SQIVND (reference sequence). This CDR3 spans 13 amino acids. This CDR3 reads CASSIGKGGEAFF. CDR3 DNA: TGTGCCAGTAGTATTGGGAAGGGAGGTGAAGCTTTCTTT.

This sequence joins TRBV4-2 and TRBJ2-7; D may be TRBD2 (6 bases). The V gene lost 0 bases and the J gene lost 7 bases, with 10 bases spanning the gap. The CDR3 extends over 13 amino acids. Germline CDR1 and CDR2: LGHNA and YNFKEQ. CDR3 loop: CASSQDTSGEQYF. CDR3 bases: TGTGCCAGCAGCCAAGATACGAGCGGGGAGCAGTACTTC.

This chain links TRBV7-2 with TRBJ2-1, with TRBD2 matching 9 bases. V lost 5 bases to trimming and J lost 1 base; unmatched junction nucleotides: 3. The CDR3 sequence is 15 residues long. CDR1 SGHTA and CDR2 FQGNSA come from the germline V gene. CDR3 nucleotide sequence: TGTGCCAGCAGCGAGCGGGGGGTATCCTACAATGAGCAGTTCTTC. Its protein product is CASSERGVSYNEQFF.

This chain uses TRBV20-1 with TRBJ1-5; D possibly corresponds to TRBD1 (5 bases). CDR1 and CDR2 from the germline V gene are DFQATT and SNEGSKA (reference sequence). V lost 5 bases, J lost 15 bases, and 17 bases lay in between. CDR3 length: 11 amino acids. CDR3 in DNA: TGCAGTGCTTCTACAGGCCCCGGAAGGCATTTT. Its translation is CSASTGPGRHF.

The chain joins TRBV6-5 to TRBJ1-6; D gene uncertain. CDR3 length: 16 residues. The ends were cut back, 0 bases at V and 8 bases at J, with 14 bases in the middle. The V gene's germline CDR1 is MNHEY and CDR2 SVGAGI. As DNA, the CDR3 is TGTGCCAGCAGTTACTCGGTCAACTCCCGGGATTCACCCCTCCACTTT. It yields the protein CASSYSVNSRDSPLHF.

The V gene is TRBV5-6, the J gene TRBJ2-2, with TRBD2 matching over 8 bases. The ends lost 2 bases at V and 3 bases at J; junction bases unmatched: 6. The CDR3 covers 16 residues. Per the germline V gene, CDR1 is SGHDT and CDR2 is YYEEEE. The CDR3 reads CASSFPGGAYTGELFF. In nucleotides, the CDR3 is TGTGCCAGCAGCTTCCCCGGGGGGGCCTACACCGGGGAGCTGTTTTTT.

This chain joins TRBV29-1 and TRBJ2-1, with D unclear. V dropped 7 bases and J dropped 6 bases, with 10 bases sitting between them. The germline V gene encodes CDR1 SQVTM and CDR2 ANQGSEA. The CDR3 sequence is 11 residues long. The CDR3 DNA reads TGCAGCGGGGTTTTATCCAATGAGCAGTTCTTC. Its translation: CSGVLSNEQFF.

CDR3 in DNA: TGTGCCAGCAGCCCCACCGGGGGACAGGCTTCCTACGAGCAGTACTTC. Protein product: CASSPTGGQASYEQYF. This chain links TRBV7-9 with TRBJ2-7; 8 bases align to TRBD1. The CDR3 length is 16 residues. Per the germline V gene, CDR1 is SEHNR and CDR2 is FQNEAQ (reference sequence). J gave up 1 base and V 5 bases, and 10 bases lay outside the gene matches.

This sequence joins TRBV28 and TRBJ2-3; 9 bases map to TRBD2. The CDR3 is made up of 14 amino acids. The V gene's germline CDR1 is MDHEN and CDR2 SYDVKM. The junction had 5 bases not matched to a gene; V was cut back by 5 bases and J by 5 bases. Here the CDR3 DNA reads TGTGCCAGCAGTCTCTCTAGCGGGAAAGATACGCAGTATTTT. Protein sequence: CASSLSSGKDTQYF.

The chain couples TRBV7-2 to TRBJ1-4; 8 bases match TRBD1. Germline V gene lookup returns CDR1 SGHTA and CDR2 FQGNSA. This CDR3 is 15 amino acids long. V lost 5 bases, J lost 7 bases, and 9 bases stayed unmatched. The CDR3 DNA reads as TGTGCCAGCAGCCAAGGACAGGGCGGTGGTGAAAAACTGTTTTTT. Amino acids: CASSQGQGGGEKLFF.

The J gene is TRBJ2-7, the V gene TRBV7-9; the D gene is possibly TRBD1 (6 bases). V dropped 1 base and J dropped 4 bases, with 14 bases sitting between them. Germline loops: CDR1 SEHNR, CDR2 FQNEAQ (reference sequence). The CDR3 is made up of 15 amino acids. CDR3 nucleotide sequence: TGTGCCAGCAGCTTAGGGCAGGGGAATCGATACGAGCAGTACTTC. Protein sequence: CASSLGQGNRYEQYF. The variable domain in full, with the rest retrieved from reference TRBV7-9 and TRBJ2-7, is DTGVSQNPRHKITKRGQNVTFRCDPISEHNRLYWYRQTLGQGPEFLTYFQNEAQLEKSRLLSDRFSAERPKGSFSTLEIQRTEQGDSAMYLCASSLGQGNRYEQYFGPGTRLTVT.

This sequence joins TRBV7-8 and TRBJ2-3; D is perhaps TRBD1 (6 bases). The length of the CDR3 is 15 residues. Germline V lookup: CDR1 SGHVS, CDR2 FQNEAQ. Between the trimmed V and J ends, which lost 1 base and 5 bases, there was a span of 13 bases. Here the CDR3 reads CASSLGTNRVDTQYF. In DNA, the CDR3 is TGTGCCAGCAGCTTAGGCACTAACAGGGTAGATACGCAGTATTTT.

The chain uses TRBV12-5 and TRBJ2-6; D possibly corresponds to TRBD2 (6 bases). V lost 7 bases and J 4 bases, leaving 26 bases between the germline ends. Germline values: CDR1 LGHNT, CDR2 FRNRAP. This CDR3 comprises 19 residues. The CDR3 DNA reads TGTGCTAGTGCCGACCCCCCGGGACTGTCTTTTTCGGGGGCCAACGTCCTGACTTTC. This sequence encodes CASADPPGLSFSGANVLTF.

This clone was counted a few times. The chain uses TRBV28 and TRBJ2-7; no firm D call. V lost 3 bases and J 3 bases, leaving 12 bases between the germline ends. The V gene's germline CDR1 is MDHEN and CDR2 SYDVKM. This CDR3 comprises 14 residues. The chain's CDR3 is CASSLGSLNYEQYF. The DNA of the CDR3 is TGTGCCAGCAGTTTGGGCAGTCTAAACTACGAGCAGTACTTC.

The CDR3 loop is CASSLRGGPGHQETQYF. The CDR3 region has the DNA TGTGCCAGCAGCCTCAGGGGCGGCCCAGGGCACCAAGAGACCCAGTACTTC. V is TRBV9 and J is TRBJ2-5, with D possibly being TRBD1 (6 bases). Germline-derived CDR1 and CDR2 are SGDLS and YYNGEE. V was cut by 4 bases and J by 0 bases, with 19 bases left in between. There are 17 residues in the CDR3.

The chain uses TRBV28 and TRBJ1-5; no firm D call. V was cut by 7 bases and J by 3 bases, with 16 bases left in between. CDR1 is MDHEN, CDR2 SYDVKM, per germline. This CDR3 has 15 amino acids. CDR3 in amino acids: CASTLAGGHNQPQHF. CDR3 bases: TGTGCCAGCACCCTGGCGGGCGGGCACAATCAGCCCCAGCATTTT.

The genes are TRBV7-6 and TRBJ2-7; 10 bases are a match to TRBD1. V dropped 3 bases and J dropped 3; count of bases not matched to a gene: 2. The CDR3 contains 14 residues. Germline CDR1 is SGHVS and CDR2 is FNYEAQ. The CDR3 nucleotides are TGTGCCAGCAGCTTTGGGACAGGGGTCTACGAGCAGTACTTC. Its protein product is CASSFGTGVYEQYF. The whole variable domain, filled in from reference TRBV7-6 and TRBJ2-7, reads GAGVSQSPRYKVTKRGQDVALRCDPISGHVSLYWYRQALGQGPEFLTYFNYEAQQDKSGLPNDRFSAERPEGSISTLTIQRTEQRDSAMYRCASSFGTGVYEQYFGPGTRLTVT.

J is TRBJ1-4 and V is TRBV4-1; 7 bases line up with TRBD1. The ends lost 2 bases at V and 12 bases at J; junction bases unmatched: 15. Germline V lookup: CDR1 MGHRA, CDR2 YSYEKL. The CDR3 is 16 amino acids. The CDR3: CASSQRTDRASKELFF. In nucleotides, the CDR3 is TGCGCCAGCAGCCAACGGACCGACAGGGCCTCCAAGGAACTGTTTTTT.

This chain joins TRBV28 and TRBJ2-7; D not resolved. This CDR3 region has 14 residues. CDR1 is MDHEN, CDR2 SYDVKM, per germline. V gave up 3 bases and J gave up 0 bases, with 9 bases separating them. The CDR3 protein is CASSFLVSSYEQYF. The CDR3 DNA follows: TGTGCCAGCAGTTTTTTGGTCAGCTCCTACGAGCAGTACTTC.

This sequence joins TRBV4-2 and TRBJ2-7; 8 bases map to TRBD2. The V segment lost 4 bases and the J segment 2 bases; nucleotides outside the gene matches: 7. The CDR3 spans 15 residues. Germline CDR1 and CDR2: LGHNA and YNFKEQ. CDR3 DNA: TGTGCCAGCAGCCCCGGGGGGGACACCACCTACGAGCAGTACTTC. This codes for CASSPGGDTTYEQYF.

V gene TRBV19 combines with J gene TRBJ2-3; D not resolved. The length of the CDR3 is 15 residues. From germline, CDR1 is LNHDA and CDR2 SQIVND (reference sequence). V was pared by 1 base and J by 0 bases, with 8 bases between. The CDR3 here is CASSIVVSSTDTQYF. The CDR3 coding sequence is TGTGCCAGTAGTATAGTAGTCAGCAGCACAGATACGCAGTATTTT. The variable domain in full, completed from reference TRBV19 and TRBJ2-3, reads DGGITQSPKYLFRKEGQNVTLSCEQNLNHDAMYWYRQDPGQGLRLIYYSQIVNDFQKGDIAEGYSVSREKKESFPLTVTSAQKNPTAFYLCASSIVVSSTDTQYFGPGTRLTVL.

The chain joins TRBV4-1 to TRBJ1-1; D perhaps matches TRBD1 (5 bases). V was shortened by 4 bases and J by 3 bases, with 9 bases between the two germline ends. CDR3 length: 13 amino acids. The germline gives CDR1 MGHRA, CDR2 YSYEKL. CDR3 in DNA: TGCGCCAGCAGCCCTGGGGGGGACACTGAAGCTTTCTTT. Translation: CASSPGGDTEAFF.

The V call is TRBV9, the J call TRBJ2-5; TRBD1 is a possible D gene (5 bases). CDR3 length equals 15 residues. V was pared by 0 bases and J by 2 bases, with 11 bases between. The germline V gene has CDR1 SGDLS and CDR2 YYNGEE. The DNA of the CDR3 is TGTGCCAGCAGCGTAGAGGGGCGGCGTCAAGAGACCCAGTACTTC. Its translation: CASSVEGRRQETQYF.

This chain uses TRBV4-1 with TRBJ1-4; D unresolved. This CDR3 is built from 16 residues. Germline V gene sequence: CDR1 MGHRA, CDR2 YSYEKL. V gave up 0 bases and J gave up 0 bases, with 8 bases separating them. The CDR3 loop is CASSQDGGATNEKLFF. The CDR3, as DNA: TGCGCCAGCAGCCAAGATGGCGGAGCAACTAATGAAAAACTGTTTTTT.

This sequence joins TRBV28 and TRBJ1-2; the match to TRBD1 covers 8 bases. In germline, CDR1 is MDHEN, CDR2 SYDVKM. V lost 8 bases and J lost 5; bases outside the gene matches: 4. This CDR3 has 12 amino acids. The CDR3 DNA reads TGTGCCAGCCTACAGGGGGGGTATGGCTACACCTTC. Translation gives CASLQGGYGYTF.

The chain is built from TRBV9 and TRBJ2-7; 9 bases map to TRBD1. Per germline, CDR1 SGDLS and CDR2 YYNGEE. The CDR3 runs to 14 residues. The trim removed 2 bases at V and 4 bases at J, leaving 4 bases unmatched. CDR3 protein: CASSVGTGHYEQYF. The CDR3, as DNA: TGTGCCAGCAGCGTTGGGACAGGGCATTACGAGCAGTACTTC.

This clone has just one count. The CDR3 region has the DNA TGTGCCAGCAGCTTAGCGCTATTCCTACCAGCGGGTTTCTACAATGAGCAGTTCTTC. Its protein is CASSLALFLPAGFYNEQFF. The V gene is TRBV7-9, the J gene TRBJ2-1, with D maybe TRBD2 (6 bases). V lost 0 bases to trimming and J lost 3 bases, with 21 bases between them. This CDR3 contains 19 residues. Per the germline V gene, CDR1 is SEHNR and CDR2 is FQNEAQ (reference sequence).